This T cell receptor (beta chain) appears in the sequencing data of a study of neurological immune-mediated disorders. This clonotype was observed many times. Its target is not known. CDR1 is MNHEY, CDR2 SVGEGT, per germline. CDR3 length equals 13 residues. Trimming took 6 bases from V and 1 from J, leaving 9 bases between them. Preparation of the unsorted libraries drew on 2 million PBMCs stored at -80 C. Study-wide points: None of the CDR3 amino acid sequences of expanded clones were shared across subjects, and this suggested private repertoires in all groups.

TCRdb re-called the 5' RACE reads through MiXCR, storing one row per CDR3 protein. The sample contains around 78,000 distinct CDR3 sequences, roughly a sixth of which appear only once. This sequence originates from a woman aged 40 to 50 in good health. The sample consisted of PBMCs. The genes are TRBV6-2 or TRBV6-3 and TRBJ1-1, with a weak D call TRBD1 (6 bases). This CDR3 reads CASRPDRNTEAFF. As DNA, the CDR3 is TGTGCCAGCAGACCGGACAGGAACACTGAAGCTTTCTTT.